The entry below describes one TCR beta chain. What it binds is unknown. These data belong to a study of post-analysis software for immune sequencing data. At the level of the study: Included among the disease courses, which were recorded for the cohort, were relapsing-remitting, secondary progressive and progressive-relapsing multiple sclerosis.

Study-wide results and caveats: Significantly lower normalized Chao1 diversity was found in patients with multiple sclerosis relative to controls. The study found TRBV5-6, TRBV5-1 and TRBV20-1 among roughly 5 TRBV segments more frequent in patients than controls. With F measure, samples from one preparation batch clustered together strongly.

Trimming pared 4 bases from V and 1 base from J, leaving 16 bases between. CDR1 DFQATT and CDR2 SNEGSKA come from the germline V gene (reference sequence). The CDR3 length is 15 residues. TCR beta libraries were prepared from cDNA with unique molecular identifiers. TCRdb ran MiXCR on the PCR reads and lists one entry per CDR3 protein. The sample shows a few hundred thousand distinct CDR3 sequences, about a third of them seen only once. The specimen sequenced was blood. The clonotype comes from a girl between 10 and 17 years old with multiple sclerosis. V usage is TRBV20-1 and J usage is TRBJ2-5; weak D call: TRBD1 (5 bases). CDR3 amino acids: CSAIDRTRIQETQYF. The CDR3 region has the DNA TGCAGTGCTATCGACCGGACAAGAATCCAAGAGACCCAGTACTTC.